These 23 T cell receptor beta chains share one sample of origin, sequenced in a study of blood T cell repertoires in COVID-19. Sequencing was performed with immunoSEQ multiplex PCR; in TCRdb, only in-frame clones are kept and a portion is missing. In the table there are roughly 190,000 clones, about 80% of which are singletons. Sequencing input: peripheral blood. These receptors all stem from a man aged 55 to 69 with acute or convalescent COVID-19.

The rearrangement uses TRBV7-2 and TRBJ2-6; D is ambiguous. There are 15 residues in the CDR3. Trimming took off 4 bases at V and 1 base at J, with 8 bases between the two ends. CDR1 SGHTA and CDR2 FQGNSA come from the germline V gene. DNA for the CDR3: TGTGCCAGCAGCTCCAGTCGATCTGGGGCCAACGTCCTGACTTTC. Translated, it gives CASSSSRSGANVLTF.

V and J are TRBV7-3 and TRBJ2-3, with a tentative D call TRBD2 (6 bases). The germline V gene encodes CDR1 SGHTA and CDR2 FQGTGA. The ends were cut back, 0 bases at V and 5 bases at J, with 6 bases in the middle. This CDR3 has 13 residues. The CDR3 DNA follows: TGTGCCAGCAGCTTAACGCGGGGAGATACGCAGTATTTT. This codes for CASSLTRGDTQYF. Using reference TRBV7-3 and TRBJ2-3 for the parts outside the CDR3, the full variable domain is GAGVSQTPSNKVTEKGKYVELRCDPISGHTALYWYRQSLGQGPEFLIYFQGTGAADDSGLPNDRFFAVRPEGSVSTLKIQRTERGDSAVYLCASSLTRGDTQYFGPGTRLTVL.

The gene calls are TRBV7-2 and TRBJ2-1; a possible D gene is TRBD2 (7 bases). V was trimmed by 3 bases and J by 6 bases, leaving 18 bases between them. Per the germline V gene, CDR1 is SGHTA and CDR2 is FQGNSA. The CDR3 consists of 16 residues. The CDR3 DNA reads TGTGCCAGCAGCTTCTTTTCCCGGGGGGCGAGCAATGAGCAGTTCTTC. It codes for CASSFFSRGASNEQFF.

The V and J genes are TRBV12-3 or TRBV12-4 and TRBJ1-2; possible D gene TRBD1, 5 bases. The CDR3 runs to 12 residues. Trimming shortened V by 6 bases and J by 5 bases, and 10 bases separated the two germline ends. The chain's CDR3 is CASSTGYYGYTF. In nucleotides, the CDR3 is TGTGCCAGCAGCACAGGATATTATGGCTACACCTTC.

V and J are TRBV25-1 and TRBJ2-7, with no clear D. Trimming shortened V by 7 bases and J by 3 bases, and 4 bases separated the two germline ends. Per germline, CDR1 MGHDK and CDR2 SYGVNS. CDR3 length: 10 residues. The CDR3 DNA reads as TGTGCCAGCACGCGCTACGAGCAGTACTTC. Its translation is CASTRYEQYF.

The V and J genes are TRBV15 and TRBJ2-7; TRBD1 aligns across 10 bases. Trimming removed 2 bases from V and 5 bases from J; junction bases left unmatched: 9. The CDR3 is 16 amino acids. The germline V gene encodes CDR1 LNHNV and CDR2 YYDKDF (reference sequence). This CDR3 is CATSRLLPGTGDEQYF. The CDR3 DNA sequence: TGTGCCACCAGCAGACTGCTCCCCGGGACAGGGGACGAGCAGTACTTC.

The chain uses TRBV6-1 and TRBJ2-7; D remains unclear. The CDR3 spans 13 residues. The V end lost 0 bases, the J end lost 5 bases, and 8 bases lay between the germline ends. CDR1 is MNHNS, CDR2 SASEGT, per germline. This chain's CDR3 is CASSEAGPNEQYF. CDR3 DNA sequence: TGTGCCAGCAGTGAAGCTGGGCCTAACGAGCAGTACTTC.

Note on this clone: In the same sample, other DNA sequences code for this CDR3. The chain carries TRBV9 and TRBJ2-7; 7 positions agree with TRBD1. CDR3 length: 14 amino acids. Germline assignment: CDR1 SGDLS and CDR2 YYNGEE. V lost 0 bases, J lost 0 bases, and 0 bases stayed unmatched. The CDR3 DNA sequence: TGTGCCAGCAGCGTAGGGGACAGCTCCTACGAGCAGTACTTC. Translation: CASSVGDSSYEQYF.

The CDR3 DNA follows: TGTGCCAGCTGGCGGGACAGGGTATGGGACGAGCAGTACTTC. Its protein is CASWRDRVWDEQYF. The chain couples TRBV7-9 to TRBJ2-7; 9 bases map to TRBD1. Looked up from germline, CDR1 is SEHNR and CDR2 is FQNEAQ (reference sequence). The CDR3 is 14 residues long. The V segment lost 8 bases and the J segment 5 bases; nucleotides outside the gene matches: 10.

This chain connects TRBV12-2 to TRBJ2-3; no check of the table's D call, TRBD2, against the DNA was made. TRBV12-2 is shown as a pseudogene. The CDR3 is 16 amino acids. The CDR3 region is CASRLWTSGDTDTQYF. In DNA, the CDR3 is TGTGCAAGTCGCCTCTGGACTAGCGGGGACACAGATACGCAGTATTTT.

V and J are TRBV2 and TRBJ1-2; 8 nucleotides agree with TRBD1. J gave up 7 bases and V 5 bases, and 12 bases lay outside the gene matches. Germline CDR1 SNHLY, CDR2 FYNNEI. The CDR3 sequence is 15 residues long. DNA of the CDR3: TGTGCCAGCAGTACGACCAGGGGGCCGGGGGTTGGCTACACCTTC. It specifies CASSTTRGPGVGYTF.

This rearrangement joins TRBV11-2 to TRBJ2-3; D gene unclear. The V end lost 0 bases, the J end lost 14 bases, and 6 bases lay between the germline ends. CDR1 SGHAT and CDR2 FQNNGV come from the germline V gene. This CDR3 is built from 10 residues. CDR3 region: CASSLDVSYF. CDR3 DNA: TGTGCCAGCAGCTTAGACGTCTCGTATTTT. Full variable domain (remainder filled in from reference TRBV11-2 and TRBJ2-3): EAGVAQSPRYKIIEKRQSVAFWCNPISGHATLYWYQQILGQGPKLLIQFQNNGVVDDSQLPKDRFSAERLKGVDSTLKIQPAKLEDSAVYLCASSLDVSYFGPGTRLTVL.

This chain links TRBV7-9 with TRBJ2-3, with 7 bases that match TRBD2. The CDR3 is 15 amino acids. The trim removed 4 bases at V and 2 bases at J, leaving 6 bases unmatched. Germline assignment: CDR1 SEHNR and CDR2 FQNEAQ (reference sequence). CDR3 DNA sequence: TGTGCCAGCAGCTCCCCTAGCGGCTCCACAGATACGCAGTATTTT. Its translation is CASSSPSGSTDTQYF.

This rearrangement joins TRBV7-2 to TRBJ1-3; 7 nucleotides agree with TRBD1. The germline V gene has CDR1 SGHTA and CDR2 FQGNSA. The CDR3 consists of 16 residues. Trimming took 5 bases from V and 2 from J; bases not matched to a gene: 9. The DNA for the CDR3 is TGTGCCAGCAGCCCGAACAGGGGTTCAGCTGGAAACACCATATATTTT. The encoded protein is CASSPNRGSAGNTIYF.

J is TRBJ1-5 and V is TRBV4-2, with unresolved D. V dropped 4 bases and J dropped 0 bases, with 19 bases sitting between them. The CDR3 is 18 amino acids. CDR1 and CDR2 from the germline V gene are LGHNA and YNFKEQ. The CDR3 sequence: CASSPIGRGMDSNQPQHF. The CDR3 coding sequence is TGTGCCAGCAGCCCTATCGGACGGGGAATGGATAGCAATCAGCCCCAGCATTTT.

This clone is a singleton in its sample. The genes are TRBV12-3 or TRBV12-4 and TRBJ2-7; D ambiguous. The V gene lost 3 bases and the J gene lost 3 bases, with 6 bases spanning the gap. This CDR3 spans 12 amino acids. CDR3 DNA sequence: TGTGCCAGCAGTTTTAAATACTACGAGCAGTACTTC. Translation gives CASSFKYYEQYF.

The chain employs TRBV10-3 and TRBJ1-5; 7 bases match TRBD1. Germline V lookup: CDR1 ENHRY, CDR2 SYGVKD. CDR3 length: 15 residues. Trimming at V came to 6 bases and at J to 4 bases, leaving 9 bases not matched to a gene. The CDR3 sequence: CAISETGAGNQPQHF. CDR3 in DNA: TGTGCCATCAGCGAAACAGGGGCGGGGAATCAGCCCCAGCATTTT.

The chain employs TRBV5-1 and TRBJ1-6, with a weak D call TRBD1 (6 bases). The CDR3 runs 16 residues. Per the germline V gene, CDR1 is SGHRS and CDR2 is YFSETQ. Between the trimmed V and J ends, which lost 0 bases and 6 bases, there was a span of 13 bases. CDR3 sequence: CASSLVGGTLNSPLHF. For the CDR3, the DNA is TGCGCCAGCAGCTTGGTCGGGGGGACACTTAATTCACCCCTCCACTTT.

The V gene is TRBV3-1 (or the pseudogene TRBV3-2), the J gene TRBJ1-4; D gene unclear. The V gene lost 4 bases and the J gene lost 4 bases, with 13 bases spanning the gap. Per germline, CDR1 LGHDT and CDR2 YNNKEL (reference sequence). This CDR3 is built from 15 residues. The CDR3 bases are TGTGCCAGCAGCCTCAGGCGTGAACGTAATGAAAAACTGTTTTTT. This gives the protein CASSLRRERNEKLFF.

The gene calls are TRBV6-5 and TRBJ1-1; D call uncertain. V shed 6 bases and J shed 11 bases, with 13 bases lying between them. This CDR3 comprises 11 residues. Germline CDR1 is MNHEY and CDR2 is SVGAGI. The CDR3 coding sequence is TGTGCCAGCAGATTGGACTCAAGTGCTTTCTTT. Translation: CASRLDSSAFF.

The DNA for the CDR3 is TGTGCCAGCAGTTCCCTAACCTCGTACAGAGTTACGCAGTATTTT. Protein: CASSSLTSYRVTQYF. The chain has TRBV28 and TRBJ2-3; D gene unclear. CDR1 MDHEN and CDR2 SYDVKM come from the germline V gene. The CDR3 length is 15 residues. V was clipped by 4 bases and J by 8 bases, with 19 bases between them.

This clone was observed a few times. CDR3 loop: CASSIGWLAEQETQYF. The CDR3, as DNA: TGTGCCAGTAGTATCGGGTGGCTAGCGGAGCAAGAGACCCAGTACTTC. The chain recombines TRBV19 with TRBJ2-5, with 7 bases fitting TRBD2. The CDR3 extends over 16 amino acids. Trimming at V came to 3 bases and at J to 2 bases, leaving 9 bases not matched to a gene. CDR1 and CDR2 (germline): LNHDA, SQIVND (reference sequence).

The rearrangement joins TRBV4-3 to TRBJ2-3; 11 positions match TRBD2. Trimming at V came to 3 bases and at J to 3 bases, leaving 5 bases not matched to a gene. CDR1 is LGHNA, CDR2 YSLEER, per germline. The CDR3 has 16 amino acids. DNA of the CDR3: TGCGCCAGCAGCCAGGTAGCGGGGGGGGATACAGATACGCAGTATTTT. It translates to CASSQVAGGDTDTQYF.